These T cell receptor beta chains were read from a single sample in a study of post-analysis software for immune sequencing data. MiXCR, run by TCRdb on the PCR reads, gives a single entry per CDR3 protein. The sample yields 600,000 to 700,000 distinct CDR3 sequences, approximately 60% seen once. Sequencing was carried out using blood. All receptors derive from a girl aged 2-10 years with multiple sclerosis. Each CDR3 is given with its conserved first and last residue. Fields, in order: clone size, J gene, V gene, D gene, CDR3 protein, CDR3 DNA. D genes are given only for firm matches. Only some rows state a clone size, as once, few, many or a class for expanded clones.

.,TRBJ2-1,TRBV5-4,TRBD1,CASSTRGRGNDEQFF,TGTGCCAGCAGCACCAGGGGGCGCGGGAACGATGAGCAGTTCTTC
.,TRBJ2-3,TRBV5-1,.,CASSLLPPSTDTQYF,TGCGCCAGCAGCTTGCTTCCTCCTAGCACAGATACGCAGTATTTT
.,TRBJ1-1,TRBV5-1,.,CASSLFRQPNTEAFF,TGCGCCAGCAGCTTGTTTCGACAACCCAACACTGAAGCTTTCTTT
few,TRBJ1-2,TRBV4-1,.,CASSVGRGSSNYGYTF,TGCGCCAGCAGCGTTGGGCGGGGCAGCTCTAACTATGGCTACACCTTC
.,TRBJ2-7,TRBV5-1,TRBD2,CASRDGGRAGNEQYF,TGCGCCAGCAGAGATGGCGGGAGGGCCGGCAACGAGCAGTACTTC
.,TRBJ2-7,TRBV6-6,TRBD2,CASSYGAGASSYEQYF,TGTGCCAGCAGTTACGGAGCGGGGGCGAGCTCCTACGAGCAGTACTTC
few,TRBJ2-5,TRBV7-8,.,CASSRSREETQYF,TGTGCCAGCAGCCGTTCCAGGGAAGAGACCCAGTACTTC
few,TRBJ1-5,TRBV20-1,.,CSARVPPGKSSNQPQHF,TGCAGTGCTAGAGTCCCCCCGGGGAAATCAAGCAATCAGCCCCAGCATTTT
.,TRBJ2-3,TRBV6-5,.,CASSSKLKRSTDTQYF,TGTGCCAGCAGTTCCAAGCTAAAACGAAGCACAGATACGCAGTATTTT
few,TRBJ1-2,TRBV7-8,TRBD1,CASSLGTGINYGYTF,TGTGCCAGCAGCCTAGGGACAGGGATTAACTATGGCTACACCTTC
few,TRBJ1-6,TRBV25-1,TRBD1,CASSPQGDSYNSPLHF,TGTGCCAGCAGCCCACAGGGGGACTCCTATAATTCACCCCTCCACTTT
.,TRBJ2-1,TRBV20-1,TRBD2,CSAREEGGLAGFNEQFF,TGCAGTGCTAGAGAAGAAGGGGGACTAGCGGGGTTCAATGAGCAGTTCTTC
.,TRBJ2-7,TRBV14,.,CASSQVASYSYEQYF,TGTGCCAGCAGCCAAGTAGCTAGCTACTCCTACGAGCAGTACTTC
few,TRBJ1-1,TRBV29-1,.,CSVITGTGGTKAFF,TGCAGCGTCATTACCGGGACGGGAGGGACCAAAGCTTTCTTT
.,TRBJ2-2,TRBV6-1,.,CASSDGANTGELFF,TGTGCCAGCAGTGACGGAGCGAACACCGGGGAGCTGTTTTTT
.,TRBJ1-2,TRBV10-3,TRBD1,CAISSGQGNYGYTF,TGTGCCATCAGTTCGGGACAGGGGAACTATGGCTACACCTTC
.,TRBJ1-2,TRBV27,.,CASASPNYGYTF,TGTGCCAGCGCCAGCCCTAACTATGGCTACACCTTC
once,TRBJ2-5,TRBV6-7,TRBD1,CASSYSKRTGKETQYF,TGTGCCAGCAGTTACTCCAAGAGGACAGGGAAAGAGACCCAGTACTTC
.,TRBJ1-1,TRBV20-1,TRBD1,CSARRGQGETEAFF,TGCAGTGCTAGACGTGGACAGGGAGAAACTGAAGCTTTCTTT
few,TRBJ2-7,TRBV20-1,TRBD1,CSARGDSYEQYF,TGCAGTGCTAGAGGGGACAGCTACGAGCAGTACTTC